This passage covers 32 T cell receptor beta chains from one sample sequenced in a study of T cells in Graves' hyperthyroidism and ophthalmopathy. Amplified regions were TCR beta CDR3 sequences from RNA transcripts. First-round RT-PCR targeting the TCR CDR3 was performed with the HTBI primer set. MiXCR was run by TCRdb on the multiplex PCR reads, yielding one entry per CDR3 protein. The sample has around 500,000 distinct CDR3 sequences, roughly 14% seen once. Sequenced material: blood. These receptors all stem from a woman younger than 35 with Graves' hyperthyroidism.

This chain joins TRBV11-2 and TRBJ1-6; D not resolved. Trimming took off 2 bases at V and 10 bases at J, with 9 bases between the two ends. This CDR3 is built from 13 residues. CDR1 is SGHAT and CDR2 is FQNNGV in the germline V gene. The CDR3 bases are TGTGCCAGCAGCTTAAACCTAGAATCACCCCTCCACTTT. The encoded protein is CASSLNLESPLHF.

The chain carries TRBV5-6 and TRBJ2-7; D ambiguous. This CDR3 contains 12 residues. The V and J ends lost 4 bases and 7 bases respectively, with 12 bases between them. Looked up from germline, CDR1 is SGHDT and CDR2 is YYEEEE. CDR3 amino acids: CASSHGPEEQYV. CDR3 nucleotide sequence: TGTGCCAGCAGCCACGGGCCGGAGGAGCAGTACGTC.

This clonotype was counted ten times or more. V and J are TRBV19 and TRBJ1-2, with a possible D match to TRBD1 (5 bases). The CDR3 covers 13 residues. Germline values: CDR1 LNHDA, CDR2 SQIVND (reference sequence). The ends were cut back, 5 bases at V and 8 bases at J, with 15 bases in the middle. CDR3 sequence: CASSPRGDTGYTF. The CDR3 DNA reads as TGTGCCAGTAGTCCCCGGGGCGATACGGGCTACACCTTC.

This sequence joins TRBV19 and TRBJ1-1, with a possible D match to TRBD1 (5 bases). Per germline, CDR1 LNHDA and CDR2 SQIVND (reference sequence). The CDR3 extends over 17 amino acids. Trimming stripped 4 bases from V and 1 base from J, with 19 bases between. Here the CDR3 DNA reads TGTGCCAGTAGTACCACCTTTTCAACAGGACCGAACACTGAAGCTTTCTTT. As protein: CASSTTFSTGPNTEAFF. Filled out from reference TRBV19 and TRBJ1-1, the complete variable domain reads DGGITQSPKYLFRKEGQNVTLSCEQNLNHDAMYWYRQDPGQGLRLIYYSQIVNDFQKGDIAEGYSVSREKKESFPLTVTSAQKNPTAFYLCASSTTFSTGPNTEAFFGQGTRLTVV.

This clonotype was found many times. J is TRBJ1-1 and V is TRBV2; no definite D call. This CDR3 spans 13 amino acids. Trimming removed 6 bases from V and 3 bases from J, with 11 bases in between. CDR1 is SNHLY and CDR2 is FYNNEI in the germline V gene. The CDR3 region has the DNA TGTGCCAGCAGCACTGAGAGATACACTGAAGCTTTCTTT. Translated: CASSTERYTEAFF. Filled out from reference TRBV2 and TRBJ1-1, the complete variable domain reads EPEVTQTPSHQVTQMGQEVILRCVPISNHLYFYWYRQILGQKVEFLVSFYNNEISEKSEIFDDQFSVERPDGSNFTLKIRSTKLEDSAMYFCASSTERYTEAFFGQGTRLTVV.

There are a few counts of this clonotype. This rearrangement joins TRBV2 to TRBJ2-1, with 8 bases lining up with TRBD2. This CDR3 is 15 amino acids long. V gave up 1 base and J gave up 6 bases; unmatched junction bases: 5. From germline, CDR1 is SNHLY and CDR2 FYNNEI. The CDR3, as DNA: TGTGCCAGCAGTGAAGGGCTAGCGGGCCCCAATGAGCAGTTCTTC. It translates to CASSEGLAGPNEQFF.

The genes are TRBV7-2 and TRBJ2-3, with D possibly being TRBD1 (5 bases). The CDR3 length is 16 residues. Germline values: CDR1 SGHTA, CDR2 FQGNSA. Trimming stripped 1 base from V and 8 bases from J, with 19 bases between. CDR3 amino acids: CASSLVSAGSLGTQYF. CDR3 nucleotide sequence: TGTGCCAGCAGCTTAGTATCGGCAGGGTCCTTAGGTACGCAGTATTTT.

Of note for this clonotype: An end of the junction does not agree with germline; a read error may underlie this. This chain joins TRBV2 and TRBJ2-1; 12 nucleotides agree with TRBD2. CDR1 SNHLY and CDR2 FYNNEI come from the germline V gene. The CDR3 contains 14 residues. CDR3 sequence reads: CASSALAGGNEQSF. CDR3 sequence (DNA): TGTGCCAGCAGTGCCCTAGCGGGAGGGAATGAGCAGTCCTTC. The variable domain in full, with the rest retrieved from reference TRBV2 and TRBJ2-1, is EPEVTQTPSHQVTQMGQEVILRCVPISNHLYFYWYRQILGQKVEFLVSFYNNEISEKSEIFDDQFSVERPDGSNFTLKIRSTKLEDSAMYFCASSALAGGNEQSFGPGTRLTVL.

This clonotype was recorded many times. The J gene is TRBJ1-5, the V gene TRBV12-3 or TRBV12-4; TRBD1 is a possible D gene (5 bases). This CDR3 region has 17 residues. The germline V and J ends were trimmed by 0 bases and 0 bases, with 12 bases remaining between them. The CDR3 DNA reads TGTGCCAGCAGTTTAGCGGGCAGGGACTATAGCAATCAGCCCCAGCATTTT. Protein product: CASSLAGRDYSNQPQHF.

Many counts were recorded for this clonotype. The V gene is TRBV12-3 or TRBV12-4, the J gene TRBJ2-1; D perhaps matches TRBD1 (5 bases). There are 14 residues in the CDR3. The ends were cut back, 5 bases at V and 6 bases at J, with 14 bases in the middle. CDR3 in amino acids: CASSAERGTNEQFF. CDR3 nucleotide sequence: TGTGCCAGCAGTGCCGAAAGGGGAACCAATGAGCAGTTCTTC.

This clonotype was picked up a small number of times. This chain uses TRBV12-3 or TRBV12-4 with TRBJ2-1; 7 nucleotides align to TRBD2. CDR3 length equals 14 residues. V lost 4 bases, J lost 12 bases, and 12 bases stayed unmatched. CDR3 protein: CASSSGLVGPWQFF. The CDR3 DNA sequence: TGTGCCAGCAGTTCCGGACTAGTTGGGCCGTGGCAGTTCTTC.

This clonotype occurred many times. The CDR3 nucleotides are TGTGCCAGCAGTGTCCAGGATCCGTTCTTC. Encoded protein: CASSVQDPFF. The chain combines TRBV2 with TRBJ2-1; D is undetermined. The V gene's germline CDR1 is SNHLY and CDR2 FYNNEI. V lost 4 bases and J 15 bases, leaving 10 bases between the germline ends. The CDR3 runs 10 residues.

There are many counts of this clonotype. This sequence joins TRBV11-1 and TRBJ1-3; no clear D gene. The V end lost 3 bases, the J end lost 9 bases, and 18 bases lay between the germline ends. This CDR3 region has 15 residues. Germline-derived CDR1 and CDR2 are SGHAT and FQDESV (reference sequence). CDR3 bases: TGTGCCAGCAGCTTTAAGACGACCTATGGCTCCACCATATATTTT. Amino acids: CASSFKTTYGSTIYF.

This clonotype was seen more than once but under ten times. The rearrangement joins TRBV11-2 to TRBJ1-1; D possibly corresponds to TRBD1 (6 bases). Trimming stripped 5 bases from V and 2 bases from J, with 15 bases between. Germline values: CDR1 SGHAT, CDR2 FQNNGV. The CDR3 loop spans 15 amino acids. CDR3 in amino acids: CASSRGGLENTEAFF. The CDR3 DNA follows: TGTGCCAGCAGCAGGGGGGGGCTGGAAAACACTGAAGCTTTCTTT. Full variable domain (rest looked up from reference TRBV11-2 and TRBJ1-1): EAGVAQSPRYKIIEKRQSVAFWCNPISGHATLYWYQQILGQGPKLLIQFQNNGVVDDSQLPKDRFSAERLKGVDSTLKIQPAKLEDSAVYLCASSRGGLENTEAFFGQGTRLTVV.

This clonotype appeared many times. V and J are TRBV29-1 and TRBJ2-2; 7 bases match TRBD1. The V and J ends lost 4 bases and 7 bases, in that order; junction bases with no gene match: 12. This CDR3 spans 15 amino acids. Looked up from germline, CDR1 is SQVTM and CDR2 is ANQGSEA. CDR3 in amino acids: CSVGGQASIIGELFF. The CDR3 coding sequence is TGCAGCGTTGGTGGACAGGCCTCTATAATCGGGGAGCTGTTTTTT.

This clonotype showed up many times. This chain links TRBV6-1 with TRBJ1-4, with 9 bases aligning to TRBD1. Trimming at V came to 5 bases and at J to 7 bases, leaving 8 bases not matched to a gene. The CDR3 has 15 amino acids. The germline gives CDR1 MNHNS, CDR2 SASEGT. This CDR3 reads CASSLTGQGGEKLFF. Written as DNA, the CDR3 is TGTGCCAGCAGTCTAACGGGACAGGGAGGTGAAAAACTGTTTTTT.

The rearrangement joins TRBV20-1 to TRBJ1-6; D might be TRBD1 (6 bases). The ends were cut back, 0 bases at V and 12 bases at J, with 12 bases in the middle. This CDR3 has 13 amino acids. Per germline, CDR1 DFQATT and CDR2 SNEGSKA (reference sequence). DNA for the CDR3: TGCAGTGCTAGAGACATCAGGGGTCGACCCCTCCACTTT. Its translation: CSARDIRGRPLHF.

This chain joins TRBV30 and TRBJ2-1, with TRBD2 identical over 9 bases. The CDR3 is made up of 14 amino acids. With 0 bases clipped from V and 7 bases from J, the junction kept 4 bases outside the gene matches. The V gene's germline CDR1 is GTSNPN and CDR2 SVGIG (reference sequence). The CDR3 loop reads CAWSVLREGNEQFF. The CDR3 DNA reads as TGTGCCTGGAGTGTTCTGCGGGAGGGTAATGAGCAGTTCTTC.

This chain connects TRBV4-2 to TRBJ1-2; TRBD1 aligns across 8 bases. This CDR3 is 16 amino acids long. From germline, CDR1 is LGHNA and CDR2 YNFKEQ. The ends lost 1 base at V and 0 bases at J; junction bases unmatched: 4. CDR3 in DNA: TGTGCCAGCAGCCAAGGGGACAGGCCATCTAACTATGGCTACACCTTC. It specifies CASSQGDRPSNYGYTF.

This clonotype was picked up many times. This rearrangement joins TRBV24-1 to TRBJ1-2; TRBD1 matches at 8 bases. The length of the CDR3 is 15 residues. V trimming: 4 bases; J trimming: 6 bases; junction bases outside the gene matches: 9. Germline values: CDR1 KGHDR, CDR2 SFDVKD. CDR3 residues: CATSDPSQGAHGYTF. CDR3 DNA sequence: TGTGCCACCAGTGACCCATCCCAGGGGGCTCATGGCTACACCTTC.

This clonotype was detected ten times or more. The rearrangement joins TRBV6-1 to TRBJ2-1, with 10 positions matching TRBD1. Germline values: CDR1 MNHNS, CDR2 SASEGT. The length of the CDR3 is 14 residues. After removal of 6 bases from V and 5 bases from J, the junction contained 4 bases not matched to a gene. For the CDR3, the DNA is TGTGCCAGCAGCACCGGGACAGGGGACAATGAGCAGTTCTTC. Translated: CASSTGTGDNEQFF.

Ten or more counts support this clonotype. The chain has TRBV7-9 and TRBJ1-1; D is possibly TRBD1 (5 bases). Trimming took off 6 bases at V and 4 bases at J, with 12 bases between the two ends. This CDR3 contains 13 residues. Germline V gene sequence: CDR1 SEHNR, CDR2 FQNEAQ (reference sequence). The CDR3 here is CASSPSGGTEAFF. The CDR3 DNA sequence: TGTGCCAGCAGTCCAAGCGGGGGCACTGAAGCTTTCTTT.

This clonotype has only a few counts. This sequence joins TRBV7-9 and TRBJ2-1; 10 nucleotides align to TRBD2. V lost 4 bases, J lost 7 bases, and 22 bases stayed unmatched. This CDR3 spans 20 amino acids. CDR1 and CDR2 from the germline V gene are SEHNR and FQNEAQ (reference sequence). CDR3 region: CASSSIAGGPPLYLGNEQFF. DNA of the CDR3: TGTGCCAGCAGCTCTATAGCGGGAGGTCCTCCACTGTACCTTGGGAATGAGCAGTTCTTC.

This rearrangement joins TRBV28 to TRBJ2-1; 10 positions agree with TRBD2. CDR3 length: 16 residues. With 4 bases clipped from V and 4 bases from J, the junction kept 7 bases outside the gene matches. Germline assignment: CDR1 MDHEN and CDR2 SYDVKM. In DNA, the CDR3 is TGTGCCAGCAGTTCCCAGACTAGCGGGCTTTACAATGAGCAGTTCTTC. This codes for CASSSQTSGLYNEQFF. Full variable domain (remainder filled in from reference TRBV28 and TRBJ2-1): DVKVTQSSRYLVKRTGEKVFLECVQDMDHENMFWYRQDPGLGLRLIYFSYDVKMKEKGDIPEGYSVSREKKERFSLILESASTNQTSMYLCASSSQTSGLYNEQFFGPGTRLTVL.

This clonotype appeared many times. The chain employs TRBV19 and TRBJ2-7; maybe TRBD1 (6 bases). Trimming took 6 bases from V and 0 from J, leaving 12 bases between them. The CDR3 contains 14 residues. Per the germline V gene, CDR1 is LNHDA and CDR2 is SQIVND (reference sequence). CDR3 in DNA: TGTGCCAGTAGACCGGGACAAAGCTCCTACGAGCAGTACTTC. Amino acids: CASRPGQSSYEQYF.

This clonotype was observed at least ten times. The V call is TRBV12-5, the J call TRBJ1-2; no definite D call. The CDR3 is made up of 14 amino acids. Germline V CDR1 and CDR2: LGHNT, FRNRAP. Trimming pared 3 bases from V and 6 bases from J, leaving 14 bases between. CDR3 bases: TGTGCTAGTGGTTTCTCCGCCCGGGCGGATGGCTACACCTTC. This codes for CASGFSARADGYTF.

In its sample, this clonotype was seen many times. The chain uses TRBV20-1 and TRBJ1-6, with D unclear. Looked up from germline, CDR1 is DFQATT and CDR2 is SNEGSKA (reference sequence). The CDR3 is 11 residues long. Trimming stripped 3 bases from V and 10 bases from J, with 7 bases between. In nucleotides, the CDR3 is TGCAGTGCTAGTCGGGGATCACCCCTCCACTTT. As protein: CSASRGSPLHF.

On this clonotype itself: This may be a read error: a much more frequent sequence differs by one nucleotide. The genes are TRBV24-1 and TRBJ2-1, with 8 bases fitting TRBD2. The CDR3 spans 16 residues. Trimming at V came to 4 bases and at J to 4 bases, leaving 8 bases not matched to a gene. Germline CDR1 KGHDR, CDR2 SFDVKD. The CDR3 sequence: CATSDKLAALYNEQFF. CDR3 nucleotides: TGTGCCACCAGTGACAAACTAGCGGCACTTTACAATGAGCAGTTCTTC.

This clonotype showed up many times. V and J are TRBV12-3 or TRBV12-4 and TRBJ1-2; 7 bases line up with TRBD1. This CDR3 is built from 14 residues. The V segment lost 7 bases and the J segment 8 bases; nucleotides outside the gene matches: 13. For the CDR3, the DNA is TGTGCCAGCACTGTCCTGGAGACAGGGACAGGCTACACCTTC. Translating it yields CASTVLETGTGYTF.

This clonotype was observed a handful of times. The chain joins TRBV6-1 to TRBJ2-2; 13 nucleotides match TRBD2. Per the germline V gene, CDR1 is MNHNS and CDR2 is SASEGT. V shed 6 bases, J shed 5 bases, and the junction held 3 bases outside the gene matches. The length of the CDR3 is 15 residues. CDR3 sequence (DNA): TGTGCCAGCAGAGGGACTAGCGGGATGACCGGGGAGCTGTTTTTT. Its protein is CASRGTSGMTGELFF.

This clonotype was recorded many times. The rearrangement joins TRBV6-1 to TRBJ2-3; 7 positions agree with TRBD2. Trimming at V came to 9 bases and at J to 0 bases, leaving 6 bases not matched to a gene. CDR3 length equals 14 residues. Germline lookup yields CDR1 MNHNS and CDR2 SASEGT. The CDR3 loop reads CASSLASSTDTQYF. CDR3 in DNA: TGTGCCAGTTCACTAGCGTCTAGCACAGATACGCAGTATTTT.

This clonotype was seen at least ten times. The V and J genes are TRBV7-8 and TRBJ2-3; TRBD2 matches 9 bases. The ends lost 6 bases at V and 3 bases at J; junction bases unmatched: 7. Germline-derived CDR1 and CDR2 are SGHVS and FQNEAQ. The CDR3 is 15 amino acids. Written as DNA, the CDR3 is TGTGCCAGCAGGGGGGCTAGCGGGATAACAGATACGCAGTATTTT. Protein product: CASRGASGITDTQYF.